The T cell receptor beta chain under discussion was sequenced for a study of T cell responses to AZD1222 COVID-19 vaccine. The overall study: The analysis combined second doses at about 4 or about 12 weeks.

With respect to this clone: As yet, its antigen is unknown.

The CDR3 extends over 14 amino acids. The V gene lost 4 bases and the J gene lost 1 base, with 9 bases spanning the gap. Germline CDR1 is LGHDT and CDR2 is YNNKEL (reference sequence). Findings of the study overall: Females made up more of the donors, who were largely white British, and clonal diversity may have come out too low. Sampled repertoires all dated from after the peak T cell response. Seropositive status at baseline applied to only 6 or 7 AZD1222 recipients.

The table came from immunoSEQ multiplex PCR; TCRdb's copy has only in-frame clones and leaves some out. This sample has over 120,000 clones, with under 95% found just once. The chain has TRBV3-1 (or the pseudogene TRBV3-2) and TRBJ2-3, with D unresolved. The sample in question was peripheral blood, obtained on day 0 of AZD1222 vaccination. This TCR derives from an adult in good health. The CDR3 sequence is CASSPPGRTDTQYF. The CDR3 DNA follows: TGTGCCAGCAGCCCACCCGGCCGCACAGATACGCAGTATTTT.